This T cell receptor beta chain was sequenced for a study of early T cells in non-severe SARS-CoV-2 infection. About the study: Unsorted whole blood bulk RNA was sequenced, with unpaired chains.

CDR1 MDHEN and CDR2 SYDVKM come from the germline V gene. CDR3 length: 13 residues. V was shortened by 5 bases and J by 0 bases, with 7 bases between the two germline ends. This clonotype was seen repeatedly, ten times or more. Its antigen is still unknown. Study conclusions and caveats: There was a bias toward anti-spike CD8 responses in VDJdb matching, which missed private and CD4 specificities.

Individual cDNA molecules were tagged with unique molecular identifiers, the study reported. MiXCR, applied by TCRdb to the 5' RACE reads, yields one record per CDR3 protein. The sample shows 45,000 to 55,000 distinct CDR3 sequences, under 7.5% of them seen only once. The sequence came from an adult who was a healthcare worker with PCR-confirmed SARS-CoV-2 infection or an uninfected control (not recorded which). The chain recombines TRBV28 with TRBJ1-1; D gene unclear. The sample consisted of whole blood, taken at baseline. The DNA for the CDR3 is TGTGCCAGCAGTCCACAGATGAACACTGAAGCTTTCTTT. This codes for CASSPQMNTEAFF.